This T cell receptor beta chain was captured by sequencing in a study of control samples from healthy donors and cancer patients. Libraries were prepared by immunoSEQ multiplex PCR; TCRdb keeps only in-frame clonotypes and omits some of them. Of some 130,000 clones in the sample, approximately 91% were seen once. The germline gives CDR1 LGHDT, CDR2 YNNKEL (reference sequence). The trim removed 8 bases at V and 6 bases at J, leaving 6 bases unmatched. The CDR3 contains 14 residues. The V call is TRBV3-1 (or the pseudogene TRBV3-2), the J call TRBJ1-6; 8 nucleotides line up with TRBD1. This TCR was recovered from a woman aged 30 to 39 in good health. The sequencing input was blood. This CDR3 reads CASRQGAANSPLHF. CDR3 nucleotides: TGTGCCAGCCGGCAGGGGGCGGCTAATTCACCCCTCCACTTT.